The 19 T cell receptor beta chains below were found in one sample sequenced in a study of type 1 regulatory T cells. Findings and caveats of the study: Type 1 regulatory T cells had a more restricted TCR repertoire than non-type 1 regulatory T cells.

For these TCRs, the target antigens are not known. Each CDR3 protein gets one entry after TCRdb re-called the reads with MiXCR. The repertoire holds tens of thousands of distinct CDR3 sequences, under 25% seen once, with roughly 8.3% in the top ten. Specimen: cultured type 1 regulatory T (Tr1) cells, either the whole culture or a sorted fraction (not recorded which). Every receptor here comes from a human donor in good health.

By sample share, this clonotype is medium-sized (0.01 to 0.1%). The chain carries TRBV6-2 or TRBV6-3 and TRBJ2-3; D remains unclear. This CDR3 contains 15 residues. The germline V and J ends were trimmed by 6 bases and 2 bases, with 15 bases remaining between them. Germline V lookup: CDR1 MNHEY, CDR2 SVGEGT. This chain's CDR3 is CASRTAVGFTDTQYF. The CDR3 DNA follows: TGTGCCAGCAGAACTGCGGTGGGGTTCACAGATACGCAGTATTTT.

Ten or more counts support this clonotype. This chain links TRBV5-1 with TRBJ2-7; 7 positions agree with TRBD2. This CDR3 is 15 amino acids long. V trimming: 3 bases; J trimming: 4 bases; junction bases outside the gene matches: 10. Germline V gives CDR1 SGHRS, CDR2 YFSETQ. The CDR3 region has the DNA TGCGCCAGCAGCTGGGGGACGGGACTACCTTACGAGCAGTACTTC. Residues: CASSWGTGLPYEQYF.

The chain joins TRBV4-2 to TRBJ2-7; a possible D gene is TRBD2 (5 bases). The CDR3 is 13 amino acids. Looked up from germline, CDR1 is LGHNA and CDR2 is YNFKEQ. The germline V and J ends were trimmed by 0 bases and 12 bases, with 15 bases remaining between them. The chain's CDR3 is CASSQEVRAGPYF. In nucleotides, the CDR3 is TGTGCCAGCAGCCAAGAGGTACGGGCGGGCCCGTACTTC.

V usage is TRBV19 and J usage is TRBJ1-5, with 7 bases that match TRBD1. Trimming removed 3 bases from V and 6 bases from J; junction bases left unmatched: 5. CDR1 is LNHDA, CDR2 SQIVND, per germline (reference sequence). The CDR3 is made up of 14 amino acids. The CDR3, as DNA: TGTGCCAGTAGTATGAGGGGGCTCGGTCAGCCCCAGCATTTT. This gives the protein CASSMRGLGQPQHF.

This sequence joins TRBV30 and TRBJ1-4; 9 bases map to TRBD1. CDR3 length: 13 amino acids. V was pared by 5 bases and J by 7 bases, with 5 bases of the junction left unmatched. Germline loops: CDR1 GTSNPN, CDR2 SVGIG (reference sequence). The CDR3, as DNA: TGTGCCTGGCACGGGACAGGGCTTGAAAAACTGTTTTTT. Translating gives CAWHGTGLEKLFF.

This clonotype was recorded at least ten times. J is TRBJ1-2 and V is TRBV5-1; D remains ambiguous. The germline V and J ends were trimmed by 4 bases and 1 base, with 5 bases remaining between them. This CDR3 comprises 12 residues. CDR1 SGHRS and CDR2 YFSETQ come from the germline V gene. Here the CDR3 DNA reads TGCGCCAGCAGCACCCTTAACTATGGCTACACCTTC. Protein product: CASSTLNYGYTF.

The V and J genes are TRBV7-3 and TRBJ2-2; no clear D. CDR3 size: 14 residues. V dropped 2 bases and J dropped 2 bases, with 6 bases sitting between them. Germline V gives CDR1 SGHTA, CDR2 FQGTGA. The CDR3 region has the DNA TGTGCCAGCAGCTTAGGGATAAACACCGGGGAGCTGTTTTTT. The encoded protein is CASSLGINTGELFF.

This chain links TRBV6-1 with TRBJ2-7, with a tentative D call TRBD1 (6 bases). Trimming shortened V by 5 bases and J by 5 bases, and 19 bases separated the two germline ends. Germline CDR1 is MNHNS and CDR2 is SASEGT. The length of the CDR3 is 15 residues. CDR3 in DNA: TGTGCCAGCAGTACCGGGACACTAGGCCCTCACGAGCAGTACTTC. It codes for CASSTGTLGPHEQYF.

CDR3 bases: TGCGCCAGCAGCTCCCTGGGACTCCAAGCCAATGAGCAGTTCTTC. The encoded protein is CASSSLGLQANEQFF. The rearrangement joins TRBV5-1 to TRBJ2-1; the D gene is possibly TRBD2 (6 bases). This CDR3 is 15 amino acids long. Germline V gene data show CDR1 as SGHRS and CDR2 as YFSETQ. With 3 bases removed from V and 6 bases from J, the gap between germline ends came to 16 bases.

The chain recombines TRBV6-5 with TRBJ1-6; the D gene is possibly TRBD1 (5 bases). Per germline, CDR1 MNHEY and CDR2 SVGAGI. The V gene lost 0 bases and the J gene lost 0 bases, with 12 bases spanning the gap. The CDR3 consists of 18 residues. The CDR3 nucleotides read TGTGCCAGCAGTTACTCGACCCGGGGCAGCTCCTATAATTCACCCCTCCACTTT. Translation: CASSYSTRGSSYNSPLHF.

The J gene is TRBJ1-5, the V gene TRBV20-1, with 8 nucleotides matching TRBD1. Per the germline V gene, CDR1 is DFQATT and CDR2 is SNEGSKA (reference sequence). CDR3 length: 13 residues. With V trimmed by 6 bases and J by 6 bases, 7 bases remained unmatched. In DNA, the CDR3 is TGCAGTGCAAGACAGGGGATTGGTCAGCCCCAGCATTTT. This translates into CSARQGIGQPQHF.

As concerns this clonotype: The CDR3 ends on some other residue instead of the conserved phenylalanine or tryptophan, so this is likely a read error. This chain joins TRBV14 and TRBJ2-1, with 13 nucleotides matching TRBD2. The CDR3 has 15 amino acids. The V gene end was trimmed by 0 bases and the J gene end by 9 bases; junction bases not matched to a gene: 2. CDR1 is SGHDN, CDR2 FVKESK, per germline. The CDR3 coding sequence is TGTGCCAGCAGCCAAGAACTAGCGGGAGGGACTGAGCAGTTCCTC. Protein product: CASSQELAGGTEQFL.

This clonotype was seen a handful of times. The CDR3 region has the DNA TGTGCCAGTAGTTGGGGCCAAGAGACCCAGTACTTC. Protein sequence: CASSWGQETQYF. V usage is TRBV19 and J usage is TRBJ2-5; D is ambiguous. V was shortened by 5 bases and J by 1 base, with 5 bases between the two germline ends. Germline V gene lookup returns CDR1 LNHDA and CDR2 SQIVND (reference sequence). The CDR3 is 12 amino acids.

This clonotype was detected a few times. The rearrangement links TRBV3-1 to TRBJ2-5; 14 bases align to TRBD2. J was trimmed by 5 bases and V by 3 bases; bases with no gene match: 2. The length of the CDR3 is 15 residues. Germline assignment: CDR1 LGHDT and CDR2 YNNKEL (reference sequence). CDR3 loop: CASSQRTSGGETQYF. Here the CDR3 DNA reads TGTGCCAGCAGCCAGAGGACTAGCGGGGGGGAGACCCAGTACTTC.

The J gene is TRBJ2-7, the V gene TRBV20-1; weak D call: TRBD2 (5 bases). This CDR3 has 13 residues. Germline values: CDR1 DFQATT, CDR2 SNEGSKA (reference sequence). The V end lost 1 base, the J end lost 4 bases, and 11 bases lay between the germline ends. CDR3 region: CSARGGDMYEQYF. The CDR3 nucleotides are TGCAGTGCTAGAGGGGGAGACATGTACGAGCAGTACTTC.

Comments on this clonotype: A much larger clone differs from this one at a single base, so this may be a read error. The V and J genes are TRBV28 and TRBJ1-5; D not resolved. The V and J ends lost 3 bases and 6 bases respectively, with 12 bases between them. The germline gives CDR1 MDHEN, CDR2 SYDVKM. CDR3 size: 14 residues. The CDR3 DNA reads TGTGCCAGCAGTTTGATGCAGGAAAGTCAGCCCCAGCATTTT. Amino acids: CASSLMQESQPQHF.

This clonotype was detected a few times. This sequence joins TRBV5-1 and TRBJ1-6; D not resolved. Germline values: CDR1 SGHRS, CDR2 YFSETQ. V lost 7 bases, J lost 9 bases, and 11 bases lay in between. The CDR3 length is 12 residues. The CDR3 protein is CASAGEGSPLHF. The CDR3 DNA reads TGCGCCAGCGCCGGAGAGGGTTCACCCCTCCACTTT.

In this sample, this clonotype turned up a few times. V and J are TRBV5-1 and TRBJ2-5; possibly TRBD2 for D (5 bases). V was cut by 3 bases and J by 5 bases, with 11 bases left in between. The CDR3 has 13 residues. Germline loops: CDR1 SGHRS, CDR2 YFSETQ. The CDR3 nucleotides read TGCGCCAGCAGCTACAAGGGCGGGGAGACCCAGTACTTC. Its translation: CASSYKGGETQYF.

The J gene is TRBJ1-4, the V gene TRBV7-9, with TRBD1 identical over 10 bases. The V and J ends lost 5 bases and 8 bases, in that order; junction bases with no gene match: 5. Germline V gene lookup returns CDR1 SEHNR and CDR2 FQNEAQ (reference sequence). The CDR3 runs to 14 residues. The CDR3 DNA follows: TGTGCCAGCAGCACGGGGACAGGGGTGGAAAAACTGTTTTTT. Protein sequence: CASSTGTGVEKLFF.